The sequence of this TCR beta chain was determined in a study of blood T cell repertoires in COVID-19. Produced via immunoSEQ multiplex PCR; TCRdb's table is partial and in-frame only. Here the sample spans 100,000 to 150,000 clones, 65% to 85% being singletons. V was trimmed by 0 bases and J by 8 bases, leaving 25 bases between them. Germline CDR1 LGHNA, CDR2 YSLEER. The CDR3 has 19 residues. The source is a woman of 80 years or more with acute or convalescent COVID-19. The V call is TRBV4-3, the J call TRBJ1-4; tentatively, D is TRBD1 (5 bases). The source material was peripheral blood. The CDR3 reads CASSQDPYQGGRLREKLFF. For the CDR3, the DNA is TGCGCCAGCAGCCAAGATCCATACCAGGGAGGGAGGTTAAGGGAAAAACTGTTTTTT.